Listed below are T cell receptor beta chains from one sample, sequenced in a study of cytomegalovirus exposure and HLA in healthy donors. The method was immunoSEQ multiplex PCR; TCRdb's version includes in-frame clones alone and lacks a portion of them. The sample has 90,000 to 120,000 clones; roughly 80% are singletons. Sequenced sample: PBMCs. Receptors originate from a man younger than 45 in good health and CMV-seropositive. The CDR3 runs from the conserved cysteine through the conserved F or W. A D gene is named only where the DNA matches it firmly. A clone size is listed for some rows: how often the clone was seen (once, few, many), or a class if it is expanded.

d_call	v_call	clone_size	j_call	cdr3_nt	cdr3_aa
-	TRBV2	-	TRBJ1-1	TGTGCCAGCAGTGTCGGGGGGACCTCAGGGACTGAAGCTTTCTTT	CASSVGGTSGTEAFF
TRBD1	TRBV6-5	-	TRBJ1-2	TGTGCCAGCAGTCTCCGGACAGGGAATTTTGGCTACACCTTC	CASSLRTGNFGYTF
TRBD1	TRBV9	-	TRBJ2-7	TGTGCCAGCAGCGTAGGGGACAGTTCCGAGCAGTACTTC	CASSVGDSSEQYF
-	TRBV2	once	TRBJ1-1	TGTGCCAGCACCTTGGGGAGTAACACTGAAGCTTTCTTT	CASTLGSNTEAFF
-	TRBV5-6	-	TRBJ2-7	TGTGCCAGCAGCTTGGGACAGACACAGCAGCAGTACTTC	CASSLGQTQQQYF
-	TRBV5-4	-	TRBJ1-1	TGTGCCACCAGAGGGGGAACGAATGAAGCTTTCTTT	CATRGGTNEAFF
-	TRBV6-4	-	TRBJ1-2	TGTGCCAGCAGTGACTCTGGGGCAGGAACCCTCTATGGCTACACCTTC	CASSDSGAGTLYGYTF
-	TRBV5-1	few	TRBJ2-3	TGCGCCAGCAGCTTGGGGTCAGGGAAGGGCCCAGATACGCAGTATTTT	CASSLGSGKGPDTQYF
-	TRBV5-1	-	TRBJ1-1	TGCGCCAGCAGTCCTGGCCCTTCGAACACTGAAGCTTTCTTT	CASSPGPSNTEAFF
-	TRBV30	-	TRBJ1-5	TGTGCCTGGAGTGTACAGCGCAATCAGCCCCAGCATTTT	CAWSVQRNQPQHF
TRBD1	TRBV6-1	-	TRBJ1-2	TGTGCCAGCAGTGAATCAGGGACAGGGGCTACTAACTATGGCTACACCTTC	CASSESGTGATNYGYTF
-	TRBV18	-	TRBJ2-7	TGTGCCAGCTCACCGAGACAGTTAGATCCCGAGCAGTACTTC	CASSPRQLDPEQYF
-	TRBV23-1	-	TRBJ1-2	TGCGCCAGCAGTCCGGGGTTGGGTGGCTACACCTTC	CASSPGLGGYTF
-	TRBV28	-	TRBJ1-2	TGTGCCAGCAGTTTGGATGGCAGGGGCGATGGCTACACCTTC	CASSLDGRGDGYTF
-	TRBV2	-	TRBJ1-1	TGTGCCAGCAGTCCAGGACTTGCCGCCACTGAAGCTTTCTTT	CASSPGLAATEAFF
-	TRBV5-1	few	TRBJ1-1	TGCGCCAGCAGCTTGGTCAAGAACACTGAAGCTTTCTTT	CASSLVKNTEAFF
-	TRBV21-1	-	TRBJ1-1	-	CASSKYYCEWRMNTEAFF
-	TRBV5-4	-	TRBJ1-2	TGTGCCAGCAGCTCAGGGGCCTATGGCTACACCTTC	CASSSGAYGYTF
-	TRBV7-3	-	TRBJ2-2	TGTGCCAGCAGCCCGGCAGGGCGGACGAACACCGGGGAGCTGTTTTTT	CASSPAGRTNTGELFF
TRBD2	TRBV7-2	-	TRBJ2-5	TGTGCCAGCAGCTCACCGGGACTAGCGGGGATGCTAGAGACCCAGTACTTC	CASSSPGLAGMLETQYF
TRBD2	TRBV7-2	-	TRBJ2-5	TGTGCCAGCAGCTTAGCGGGTAGCGGGGGGTCTAAGACCCAGTACTTC	CASSLAGSGGSKTQYF
TRBD1	TRBV5-1	-	TRBJ1-4	TGCGCCAGCAGCTTGGGGCAGGGGGTATATGAAAAACTGTTTTTT	CASSLGQGVYEKLFF
-	TRBV5-1	-	TRBJ2-4	TGCGCCAGCAGCCGTCCCGGGACGGGACTTTTGGCCAAAAACATTCAGTACTTC	CASSRPGTGLLAKNIQYF
-	TRBV28	-	TRBJ2-5	TGTGCCAGTCTCAGGGGCAGAGAGACCCAGTACTTC	CASLRGRETQYF
-	TRBV7-9	-	TRBJ1-6	TGTGCCAGCAGCCCCACAGGCCAGTATTCACCCCTCCACTTT	CASSPTGQYSPLHF
-	TRBV11-2	-	TRBJ2-2	TGTGCCAGCAGCTTAGTTGAGGCGACCGGGGAGCTGTTTTTT	CASSLVEATGELFF
-	TRBV7-9	-	TRBJ2-2	TGTGCCAGCACAAGAGATTCCGGGGAGCTGTTTTTT	CASTRDSGELFF
-	TRBV7-9	-	TRBJ2-5	TGTTCCAGCAGCTTCAGCACGTCTGGGCGCCTTCTTGAGACCCAGTACTTC	CSSSFSTSGRLLETQYF
-	TRBV5-6	-	TRBJ1-2	TGTGCCAGCAGCTTGGGGCAGGTGTATGGCTACACCTTC	CASSLGQVYGYTF
TRBD2	TRBV5-1	-	TRBJ2-3	TGCGCCAGCAGCTCAAAAGCGGGGGCCCGACCCCTTTTT	CASSSKAGARPLF
-	TRBV7-8	-	TRBJ1-2	TGTGCCAGCAGCTTAGCGCAGGACACCGGTAACTATGGCTACACCTTC	CASSLAQDTGNYGYTF
-	TRBV6-8	few	TRBJ2-5	TGTGCCAGCGGCCATACTCTGGGTAGGAGAGAGACCCAGTACTTC	CASGHTLGRRETQYF
-	TRBV6-6	-	TRBJ1-5	TGTGCCAGCAGTTTCCTTGGGACATCCTATCAGCCCCAGCATTTT	CASSFLGTSYQPQHF
TRBD1	TRBV18	-	TRBJ2-7	TGTGCCAGCTCATCTCCGACAGGGCAGCAGTACTTC	CASSSPTGQQYF